The entry below describes one TCR beta chain. In the study's own analysis: Cell counts per sample came from amplifying reference gene primers. TCRdb keeps only in-frame clones here, not all; method: immunoSEQ multiplex PCR. V, J and clone size reflect that table, while D and trimming were determined from the DNA. The table lists some 83,000 clones, more than 75% of them singletons. V gave up 0 bases and J gave up 1 base; unmatched junction bases: 11. CDR1 SGHRS and CDR2 YFSETQ come from the germline V gene. The CDR3 extends over 18 amino acids. These data originate in a study of blood T cell repertoires in COVID-19. Across the study: The samples span acute and convalescent COVID-19 from the United States, Italy and Spain. From T cells, B-cell-depleted T cells, or PBMCs came the material, which was cDNA or gDNA.

The chain carries TRBV5-1 and TRBJ2-5; TRBD1 aligns across 8 bases. The source is a human donor in a cohort sampled during active COVID-19. What was sequenced was peripheral blood. The CDR3 DNA follows: TGCGCCAGCAGCTTGGCGTGGACAGGGAGCACATTCCAAGAGACCCAGTACTTC. It translates to CASSLAWTGSTFQETQYF.